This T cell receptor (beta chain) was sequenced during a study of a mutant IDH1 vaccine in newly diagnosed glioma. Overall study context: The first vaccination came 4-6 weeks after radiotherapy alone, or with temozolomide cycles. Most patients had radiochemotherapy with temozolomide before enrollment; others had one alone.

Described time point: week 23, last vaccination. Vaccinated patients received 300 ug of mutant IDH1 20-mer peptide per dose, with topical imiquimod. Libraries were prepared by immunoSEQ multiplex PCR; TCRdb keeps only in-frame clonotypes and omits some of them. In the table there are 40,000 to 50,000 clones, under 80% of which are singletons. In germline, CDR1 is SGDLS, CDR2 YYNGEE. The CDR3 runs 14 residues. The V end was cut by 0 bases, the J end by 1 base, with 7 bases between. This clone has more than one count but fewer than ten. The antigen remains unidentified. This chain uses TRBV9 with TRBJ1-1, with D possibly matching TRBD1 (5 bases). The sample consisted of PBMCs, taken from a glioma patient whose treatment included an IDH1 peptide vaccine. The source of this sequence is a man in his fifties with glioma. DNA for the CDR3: TGTGCCAGCAGCGTAGACGGACAGAACACTGAAGCTTTCTTT. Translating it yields CASSVDGQNTEAFF.